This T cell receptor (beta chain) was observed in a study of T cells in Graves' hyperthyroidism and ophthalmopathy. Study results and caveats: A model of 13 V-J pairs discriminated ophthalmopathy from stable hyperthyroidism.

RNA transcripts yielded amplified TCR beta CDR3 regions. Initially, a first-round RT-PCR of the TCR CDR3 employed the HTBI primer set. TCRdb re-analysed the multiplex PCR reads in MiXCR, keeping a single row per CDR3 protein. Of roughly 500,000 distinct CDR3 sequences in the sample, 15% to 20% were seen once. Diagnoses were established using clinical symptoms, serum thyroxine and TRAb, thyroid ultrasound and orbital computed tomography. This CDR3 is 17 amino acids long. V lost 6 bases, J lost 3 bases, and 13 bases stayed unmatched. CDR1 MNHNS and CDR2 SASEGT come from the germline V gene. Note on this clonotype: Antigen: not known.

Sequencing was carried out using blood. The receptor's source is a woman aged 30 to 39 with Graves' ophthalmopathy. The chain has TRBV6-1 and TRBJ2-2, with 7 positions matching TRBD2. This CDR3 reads CASRQLGGKVHTGELFF. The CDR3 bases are TGTGCCAGCAGACAACTGGGAGGGAAAGTGCACACCGGGGAGCTGTTTTTT.